These 17 T cell receptor beta chains originate from one sample sequenced in a study of T cells in Graves' hyperthyroidism and ophthalmopathy. The investigators amplified TCR beta CDR3 regions from RNA transcripts. Carried out on the TCR CDR3, a first-round RT-PCR used the HTBI primer set. TCRdb itself ran the multiplex PCR reads through MiXCR, one entry per CDR3 protein. The sample records 500,000 to 650,000 distinct CDR3 sequences, more than 14% being singletons. The specimen was blood. The receptors originated from a woman aged 45-59 years with Graves' ophthalmopathy.

This clonotype was seen a handful of times. The chain carries TRBV7-9 and TRBJ2-5; 16 bases line up with TRBD2. CDR3 length: 17 amino acids. Germline V gene sequence: CDR1 SEHNR, CDR2 FQNEAQ (reference sequence). The V and J ends lost 5 bases and 2 bases, in that order; junction bases with no gene match: 5. This CDR3 is CASSVPGLAGGQETQYF. The CDR3 DNA reads as TGTGCCAGCAGCGTCCCGGGACTAGCGGGAGGGCAAGAGACCCAGTACTTC. Combining the CDR3 with reference TRBV7-9 and TRBJ2-5 gives the whole variable domain DTGVSQNPRHKITKRGQNVTFRCDPISEHNRLYWYRQTLGQGPEFLTYFQNEAQLEKSRLLSDRFSAERPKGSFSTLEIQRTEQGDSAMYLCASSVPGLAGGQETQYFGPGTRLLVL.

In this sample, this clonotype turned up a few times. The chain recombines TRBV6-1 with TRBJ1-4; D gene ambiguous. The CDR3 extends over 17 amino acids. The V gene's germline CDR1 is MNHNS and CDR2 SASEGT. The V end was cut by 5 bases, the J end by 7 bases, with 23 bases between. The CDR3 DNA follows: TGTGCCAGCAGTTCCGGCCCGGGCCGTTGGGGAGGTGAAAAACTGTTTTTT. This translates into CASSSGPGRWGGEKLFF.

This clonotype was seen more than once but under ten times. The chain has TRBV4-3 and TRBJ1-4, with D perhaps matching TRBD1 (5 bases). The germline gives CDR1 LGHNA, CDR2 YSLEER. The CDR3 extends over 15 amino acids. Trimming removed 0 bases from V and 8 bases from J, with 13 bases in between. Here the CDR3 DNA reads TGCGCCAGCAGCCAAGATGGGGAGCGGGGGGAAAAACTGTTTTTT. This encodes CASSQDGERGEKLFF.

This clonotype was seen ten or more times. The genes are TRBV3-1 and TRBJ2-7; a possible D gene is TRBD2 (5 bases). The CDR3 runs 15 residues. Germline CDR1 and CDR2: LGHDT and YNNKEL (reference sequence). The V end was cut by 0 bases, the J end by 3 bases, with 12 bases between. The DNA for the CDR3 is TGTGCCAGCAGCCAAGACGAGGGAGCCAACTACGAGCAGTACTTC. Translation: CASSQDEGANYEQYF.

There are many counts of this clonotype. The rearrangement joins TRBV18 to TRBJ1-1, with 7 nucleotides matching TRBD1. This CDR3 contains 14 residues. Per the germline V gene, CDR1 is KGHSH and CDR2 is LQKENI. Unmatched junction bases numbered 10, after V lost 5 bases and J lost 7 bases. The CDR3 DNA sequence: TGTGCCAGCTCAAATTGGGACAGCCGGGGTGAAGCTTTCTTT. Its translation is CASSNWDSRGEAFF. The whole variable domain, remainder taken from reference TRBV18 and TRBJ1-1, is NAGVMQNPRHLVRRRGQEARLRCSPMKGHSHVYWYRQLPEEGLKFMVYLQKENIIDESGMPKERFSAEFPKEGPSILRIQQVVRGDSAAYFCASSNWDSRGEAFFGQGTRLTVV.

J is TRBJ2-7 and V is TRBV7-6, with D possibly TRBD2 on 7 matching bases. V was clipped by 1 base and J by 5 bases, with 12 bases between them. The CDR3 is 14 residues long. Germline V gene sequence: CDR1 SGHVS, CDR2 FNYEAQ. CDR3 DNA: TGTGCCAGCAGCTTAGGGCGGGGGCTAGACGAGCAGTACTTC. Amino acids: CASSLGRGLDEQYF.

This clonotype appeared a few times. The chain uses TRBV19 and TRBJ2-7; maybe TRBD2 (6 bases). This CDR3 comprises 14 residues. CDR1 and CDR2 (germline): LNHDA, SQIVND (reference sequence). Between the trimmed V and J ends, which lost 4 bases and 2 bases, there was a span of 12 bases. The CDR3 protein is CASSNRESPYEQYF. The CDR3 DNA follows: TGTGCCAGTAGTAACCGGGAGTCTCCCTACGAGCAGTACTTC.

This clonotype has at least ten counts. The chain employs TRBV27 and TRBJ2-7; 7 bases align to TRBD2. CDR1 is MNHEY and CDR2 is SMNVEV in the germline V gene (reference sequence). The CDR3 length is 14 residues. The V and J ends lost 6 bases and 3 bases, in that order; junction bases with no gene match: 8. CDR3 amino acids: CASRPAGEGYEQYF. CDR3 in DNA: TGTGCCAGCAGGCCGGCGGGAGAAGGCTACGAGCAGTACTTC.

This clonotype has more than one count but fewer than ten. The gene calls are TRBV4-2 and TRBJ1-2, with TRBD1 as a possible D gene (6 bases). This CDR3 comprises 15 residues. V dropped 4 bases and J dropped 2 bases, with 14 bases sitting between them. From germline, CDR1 is LGHNA and CDR2 YNFKEQ. DNA of the CDR3: TGTGCCAGCAGCCGACCTTCGGACAGAAACTATGGCTACACCTTC. Its protein product is CASSRPSDRNYGYTF.

This clonotype was observed many times. This sequence joins TRBV28 and TRBJ2-7; a possible D gene is TRBD1 (5 bases). This CDR3 is 16 amino acids long. Trimming took off 3 bases at V and 3 bases at J, with 18 bases between the two ends. Germline V gives CDR1 MDHEN, CDR2 SYDVKM. The CDR3 DNA reads as TGTGCCAGCAGTTTCAACTTCAGGGAACTTCACTACGAGCAGTACTTC. Translating it yields CASSFNFRELHYEQYF.

This clonotype was counted a few times. The gene calls are TRBV12-3 or TRBV12-4 and TRBJ2-7; the D gene is possibly TRBD2 (6 bases). The CDR3 is made up of 16 amino acids. V lost 1 base and J 4 bases, leaving 17 bases between the germline ends. The CDR3 bases are TGTGCCAGCAGTTTAGGGGGCCCCACGGGGACTTACGAGCAGTACTTC. Protein product: CASSLGGPTGTYEQYF.

In this sample, this clonotype turned up many times. The CDR3 sequence is CAGDRGLNTEAFF. The CDR3 coding sequence is TGTGCCGGGGACAGGGGACTAAACACTGAAGCTTTCTTT. The V call is TRBV30, the J call TRBJ1-1; 10 nucleotides line up with TRBD1. Per the germline V gene, CDR1 is GTSNPN and CDR2 is SVGIG (reference sequence). The CDR3 consists of 13 residues. V lost 8 bases and J lost 2; bases outside the gene matches: 5. Variable domain in full (rest from reference TRBV30 and TRBJ1-1): SQTIHQWPATLVQPVGSPLSLECTVEGTSNPNLYWYRQAAGRGLQLLFYSVGIGQISSEVPQNLSASRPQDRQFILSSKKLLLSDSGFYLCAGDRGLNTEAFFGQGTRLTVV.

The sample holds many counts of this clonotype. CDR3 in amino acids: CASSRGTSGEFHEQYF. The CDR3 nucleotides are TGTGCCAGCAGTCGCGGGACTAGCGGGGAGTTCCACGAGCAGTACTTC. This chain connects TRBV3-2 to TRBJ2-7; the table's D call of TRBD2 was not tested on the DNA. TRBV3-2 has pseudogene status. This CDR3 comprises 16 residues.

This clonotype was recorded many times. In DNA, the CDR3 is TGTGCCAGCAGTTCCCCGGCCGATACGCAGTATTTT. Translating it yields CASSSPADTQYF. The rearrangement joins TRBV28 to TRBJ2-3; D call uncertain. There are 12 residues in the CDR3. V was pared by 4 bases and J by 6 bases, with 8 bases between. CDR1 MDHEN and CDR2 SYDVKM come from the germline V gene.

This clonotype came up a few times. The chain combines TRBV4-3 with TRBJ2-1; D is perhaps TRBD1 or TRBD2 (6 bases each). The CDR3 has 16 residues. Trimming pared 0 bases from V and 7 bases from J, leaving 16 bases between. Germline loops: CDR1 LGHNA, CDR2 YSLEER. In DNA form, the CDR3 reads TGCGCCAGCAGCCAAGATAAGGGGACAAGCGGGAATGAGCAGTTCTTC. It codes for CASSQDKGTSGNEQFF.

This chain links TRBV7-9 with TRBJ2-1; 14 nucleotides agree with TRBD2. Trimming at V came to 3 bases and at J to 9 bases, leaving 4 bases not matched to a gene. The CDR3 runs 15 residues. Germline CDR1 and CDR2: SEHNR and FQNEAQ (reference sequence). CDR3 sequence reads: CASSLTSGRAIEQFF. The CDR3 coding sequence is TGTGCCAGCAGCTTGACTAGCGGGAGGGCCATTGAGCAGTTCTTC.

This clonotype showed up just a few times. V usage is TRBV13 and J usage is TRBJ2-2; D is perhaps TRBD2 (5 bases). CDR3 length: 12 residues. Trimming took 8 bases from V and 7 from J, leaving 11 bases between them. Germline-derived CDR1 and CDR2 are PRHDT and FYEKMQ (reference sequence). CDR3 residues: CASGLGGGELFF. CDR3 coding DNA: TGTGCCAGCGGCCTCGGAGGCGGGGAGCTGTTTTTT.